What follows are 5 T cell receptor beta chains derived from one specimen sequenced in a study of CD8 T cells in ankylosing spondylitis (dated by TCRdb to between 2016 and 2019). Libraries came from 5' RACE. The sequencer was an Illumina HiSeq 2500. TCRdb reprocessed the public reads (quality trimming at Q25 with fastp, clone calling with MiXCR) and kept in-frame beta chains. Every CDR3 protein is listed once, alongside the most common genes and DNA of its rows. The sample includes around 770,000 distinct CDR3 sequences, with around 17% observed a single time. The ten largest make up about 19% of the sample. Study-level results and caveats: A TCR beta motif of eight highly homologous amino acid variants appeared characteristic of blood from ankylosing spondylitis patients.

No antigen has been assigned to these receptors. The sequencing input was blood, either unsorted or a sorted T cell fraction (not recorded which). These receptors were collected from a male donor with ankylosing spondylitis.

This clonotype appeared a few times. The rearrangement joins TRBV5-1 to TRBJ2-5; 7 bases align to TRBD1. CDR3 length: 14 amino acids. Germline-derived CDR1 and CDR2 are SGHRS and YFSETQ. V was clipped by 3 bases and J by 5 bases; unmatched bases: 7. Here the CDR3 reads CASSSSGGSETQYF. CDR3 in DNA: TGCGCCAGCAGCTCGTCAGGGGGTTCGGAGACCCAGTACTTC.

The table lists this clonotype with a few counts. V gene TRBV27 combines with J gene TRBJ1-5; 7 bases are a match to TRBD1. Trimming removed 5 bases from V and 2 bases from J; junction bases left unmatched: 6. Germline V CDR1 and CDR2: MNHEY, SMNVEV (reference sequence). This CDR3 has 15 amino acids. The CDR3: CASSQGGLGNQPQHF. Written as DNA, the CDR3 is TGTGCCAGCAGTCAGGGGGGTCTAGGCAATCAGCCCCAGCATTTT.

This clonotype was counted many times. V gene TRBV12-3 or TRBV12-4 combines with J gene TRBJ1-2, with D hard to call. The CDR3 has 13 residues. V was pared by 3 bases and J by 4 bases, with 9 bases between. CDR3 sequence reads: CASSFGHSYGYTF. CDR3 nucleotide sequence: TGTGCCAGCAGTTTTGGCCACAGCTATGGCTACACCTTC.

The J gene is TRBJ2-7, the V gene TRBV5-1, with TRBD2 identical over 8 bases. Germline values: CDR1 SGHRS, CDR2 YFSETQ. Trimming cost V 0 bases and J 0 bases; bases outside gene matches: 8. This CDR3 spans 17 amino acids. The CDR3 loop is CASSLGPGLEHSYEQYF. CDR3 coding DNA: TGCGCCAGCAGCTTGGGACCGGGACTAGAGCACTCCTACGAGCAGTACTTC. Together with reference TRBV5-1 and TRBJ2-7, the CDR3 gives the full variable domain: KAGVTQTPRYLIKTRGQQVTLSCSPISGHRSVSWYQQTPGQGLQFLFEYFSETQRNKGNFPGRFSGRQFSNSRSEMNVSTLELGDSALYLCASSLGPGLEHSYEQYFGPGTRLTVT.

This CDR3 is CASSQSQGQGFHEQYF. CDR3 DNA: TGCGCCAGCAGTCAATCTCAGGGACAGGGGTTCCACGAGCAGTACTTC. The V call is TRBV5-1, the J call TRBJ2-7, with TRBD1 identical over 10 bases. The germline V gene encodes CDR1 SGHRS and CDR2 YFSETQ. The junction had 13 bases not matched to a gene; V was cut back by 5 bases and J by 5 bases. There are 16 residues in the CDR3.